Sequencing of this T cell receptor beta chain was carried out in a study of T cell responses to AZD1222 COVID-19 vaccine. To note about this clone: The antigen is not known.

This CDR3 comprises 12 residues. Between the trimmed V and J ends, which lost 5 bases and 6 bases, there was a span of 9 bases. Pooled together were second doses at about 4 or about 12 weeks. Data came from immunoSEQ multiplex PCR; TCRdb stores just in-frame clones and leaves some out. The sample shows more than 85,000 clones, about 95% of them seen only once. Study outcomes and limitations: Among AZD1222 vaccinees, only six were seropositive at baseline. Repertoire samples came only from after the peak T cell response. Mostly white British, mostly female donors; authors suggested clonal diversity may be underestimated.

The receptor's source is an adult who received the AZD1222 COVID-19 vaccine. Here the sequenced sample was peripheral blood, taken 28 days after the second AZD1222 dose. The V gene is TRBV12-3 or TRBV12-4, the J gene TRBJ2-3; D is uncertain. DNA for the CDR3: TGTGCCAGCAGTGAGCCCTCTGATACGCAGTATTTT. This codes for CASSEPSDTQYF.